This entry lists 29 T cell receptor beta chains sequenced from one sample in a study of blood T cell repertoires in COVID-19. Here immunoSEQ multiplex PCR was the method, and the copy in TCRdb shows in-frame clones only, minus some. The sample gives about 250,000 clones, around 81% of which show up once; approximately 4.8% is in the top ten. Input material: peripheral blood. The source is a man aged 50-60 years with active or convalescent COVID-19.

This sequence joins TRBV6-2 or TRBV6-3 and TRBJ2-6; possible D gene TRBD1, 5 bases. Germline CDR1 reads MNHEY; CDR2 reads SVGEGT. This CDR3 contains 21 residues. V was cut by 0 bases and J by 1 base, with 22 bases left in between. The CDR3 nucleotides read TGTGCCAGCAGTTACTCGACAATCGCCAGGGCGAAATTTTCTGGGGCCAACGTCCTGACTTTC. Encoded protein: CASSYSTIARAKFSGANVLTF.

The rearrangement joins TRBV7-8 to TRBJ1-6; the D gene is possibly TRBD1 (6 bases). The CDR3 consists of 13 residues. Per the germline V gene, CDR1 is SGHVS and CDR2 is FQNEAQ. Trimming cost V 5 bases and J 7 bases, with 9 bases left between them. The chain's CDR3 is CASSTTGNSPLHF. The CDR3 DNA reads TGTGCCAGCAGCACCACAGGGAATTCACCCCTCCACTTT. The full variable domain, in which reference TRBV7-8 and TRBJ1-6 provide the parts outside the CDR3, is GAGVSQSPRYKVAKRGQDVALRCDPISGHVSLFWYQQALGQGPEFLTYFQNEAQLDKSGLPSDRFFAERPEGSVSTLKIQRTQQEDSAVYLCASSTTGNSPLHFGNGTRLTVT.

V gene TRBV7-8 combines with J gene TRBJ2-1, with 8 bases that match TRBD1. Germline V gives CDR1 SGHVS, CDR2 FQNEAQ. With V trimmed by 5 bases and J by 0 bases, 9 bases remained unmatched. This CDR3 region has 17 residues. In nucleotides, the CDR3 is TGTGCCAGCAGCGTCTCTCAGGGGGCCGGCTCCTACAATGAGCAGTTCTTC. Translating gives CASSVSQGAGSYNEQFF.

The chain combines TRBV19 with TRBJ2-7, with D possibly TRBD2 on 6 matching bases. Germline V lookup: CDR1 LNHDA, CDR2 SQIVND (reference sequence). Trimming removed 2 bases from V and 2 bases from J, with 13 bases in between. The CDR3 length is 15 residues. The CDR3 sequence: CASSISRGSPYEQYF. The CDR3 nucleotides read TGTGCCAGTAGTATATCCCGGGGGTCGCCCTACGAGCAGTACTTC.

The V call is TRBV10-3, the J call TRBJ1-5; 8 bases fit TRBD1. With 3 bases clipped from V and 2 bases from J, the junction kept 3 bases outside the gene matches. There are 15 residues in the CDR3. Germline V CDR1 and CDR2: ENHRY, SYGVKD. This CDR3 reads CAISELDRGNQPQHF. The CDR3 nucleotides read TGTGCCATCAGTGAATTGGACAGGGGCAATCAGCCCCAGCATTTT.

The V gene is TRBV25-1, the J gene TRBJ1-6; D unclear. The germline V gene has CDR1 MGHDK and CDR2 SYGVNS. Deletions cut 1 base from V and 0 bases from J, with 13 bases between. The CDR3 loop spans 18 amino acids. CDR3 loop: CASSEWTSGSSYNSPLHF. The CDR3 coding sequence is TGTGCCAGCAGTGAATGGACTTCAGGTAGCTCCTATAATTCACCCCTCCACTTT.

The J gene is TRBJ1-1, the V gene TRBV6-1; TRBD1 might be the D (6 bases). The V gene lost 1 base and the J gene lost 0 bases, with 12 bases spanning the gap. This CDR3 has 16 residues. The germline V gene has CDR1 MNHNS and CDR2 SASEGT. CDR3 in amino acids: CASSEGQGPLNTEAFF. The CDR3 coding sequence is TGTGCCAGCAGTGAAGGGCAGGGGCCATTGAACACTGAAGCTTTCTTT.

This chain joins TRBV27 and TRBJ2-7; 7 bases are shared with TRBD1. The V and J ends lost 6 bases and 3 bases, in that order; junction bases with no gene match: 2. This CDR3 has 12 amino acids. CDR1 is MNHEY, CDR2 SMNVEV, per germline (reference sequence). As DNA, the CDR3 is TGTGCCAGCAGACGGGACAGCTACGAGCAGTACTTC. As protein: CASRRDSYEQYF.

This rearrangement joins TRBV5-6 to TRBJ2-2, with 9 nucleotides matching TRBD1. CDR1 and CDR2 (germline): SGHDT, YYEEEE. V was pared by 0 bases and J by 6 bases, with 3 bases of the junction left unmatched. The CDR3 extends over 15 amino acids. The CDR3 reads CASSLGTGVAGELFF. For the CDR3, the DNA is TGTGCCAGCAGCTTGGGGACAGGGGTTGCCGGGGAGCTGTTTTTT.

The chain is built from TRBV19 and TRBJ2-1; 9 bases are a match to TRBD1. The trim removed 5 bases at V and 2 bases at J, leaving 7 bases unmatched. Germline values: CDR1 LNHDA, CDR2 SQIVND (reference sequence). There are 16 residues in the CDR3. In DNA, the CDR3 is TGTGCCAGTAGTGCTGAGGGACAGGGCACCTACAATGAGCAGTTCTTC. It codes for CASSAEGQGTYNEQFF.

The chain is built from TRBV9 and TRBJ1-2; a possible D gene is TRBD1 (6 bases). Germline CDR1 is SGDLS and CDR2 is YYNGEE. The CDR3 runs 15 residues. V was clipped by 0 bases and J by 7 bases, with 16 bases between them. The CDR3 DNA reads TGTGCCAGCAGCGTAGTTGCGGGGGCGAATCTTGGCTACACCTTC. This codes for CASSVVAGANLGYTF. The full variable domain, rest sourced from reference TRBV9 and TRBJ1-2, is DSGVTQTPKHLITATGQRVTLRCSPRSGDLSVYWYQQSLDQGLQFLIQYYNGEERAKGNILERFSAQQFPDLHSELNLSSLELGDSALYFCASSVVAGANLGYTFGSGTRLTVV.

The V and J genes are TRBV7-9 and TRBJ1-6, with a tentative D call TRBD1 (5 bases). CDR3 length: 15 amino acids. Germline CDR1 is SEHNR and CDR2 is FQNEAQ (reference sequence). Trimming took off 5 bases at V and 6 bases at J, with 14 bases between the two ends. CDR3 nucleotides: TGTGCCAGCAGCCTCGCTAGGGGCTCTAATTCACCCCTCCACTTT. This sequence encodes CASSLARGSNSPLHF. The complete variable domain, with remaining parts taken from reference TRBV7-9 and TRBJ1-6, reads DTGVSQNPRHKITKRGQNVTFRCDPISEHNRLYWYRQTLGQGPEFLTYFQNEAQLEKSRLLSDRFSAERPKGSFSTLEIQRTEQGDSAMYLCASSLARGSNSPLHFGNGTRLTVT.

This rearrangement joins TRBV27 to TRBJ1-5; 7 bases match TRBD1. The CDR3 spans 19 residues. Germline V gene lookup returns CDR1 MNHEY and CDR2 SMNVEV (reference sequence). The V and J ends lost 5 bases and 0 bases, in that order; junction bases with no gene match: 16. The CDR3 is CASSLSSQGPLYSNQPQHF. The DNA for the CDR3 is TGTGCCAGCAGTCTAAGTTCACAGGGGCCCCTTTATAGCAATCAGCCCCAGCATTTT.

The chain is built from TRBV25-1 and TRBJ2-7, with D maybe TRBD2 (6 bases). V was clipped by 2 bases and J by 4 bases, with 12 bases between them. In germline, CDR1 is MGHDK, CDR2 SYGVNS. This CDR3 has 14 amino acids. The CDR3 bases are TGTGCCAGCAGTGAAGGCGGGGCCAGATACGAGCAGTACTTC. It yields the protein CASSEGGARYEQYF.

The V call is TRBV5-1, the J call TRBJ2-3; 10 bases fit TRBD2. Trimming cost V 3 bases and J 4 bases; bases outside gene matches: 2. This CDR3 contains 14 residues. CDR1 is SGHRS, CDR2 YFSETQ, per germline. The CDR3 nucleotides read TGCGCCAGCAGCTCAGGACTAGCGGCAGATACGCAGTATTTT. As protein: CASSSGLAADTQYF.

The chain employs TRBV18 and TRBJ1-6; a possible D gene is TRBD1 (6 bases). Trimming shortened V by 5 bases and J by 4 bases, and 18 bases separated the two germline ends. Germline CDR1 KGHSH, CDR2 LQKENI. The CDR3 covers 17 residues. The CDR3 reads CASSFNAGASYNSPLHF. The DNA for the CDR3 is TGTGCCAGCTCATTTAACGCGGGGGCTTCGTATAATTCACCCCTCCACTTT.

This clone showed up just once. The chain combines TRBV7-9 with TRBJ1-5; D gene uncertain. The V gene lost 5 bases and the J gene lost 5 bases, with 16 bases spanning the gap. Germline lookup yields CDR1 SEHNR and CDR2 FQNEAQ (reference sequence). CDR3 length equals 15 residues. The CDR3 DNA follows: TGTGCCAGCAGCCTCTCCGGAGCCCGAGATCAGCCCCAGCATTTT. Its protein is CASSLSGARDQPQHF.

The chain uses TRBV30 and TRBJ2-7, with TRBD2 matching over 8 bases. Looked up from germline, CDR1 is GTSNPN and CDR2 is SVGIG (reference sequence). The length of the CDR3 is 15 residues. V lost 0 bases, J lost 6 bases, and 10 bases stayed unmatched. The CDR3 loop is CAWSVGGGIGIEQYF. The CDR3 coding sequence is TGTGCCTGGAGTGTAGGCGGGGGGATCGGGATCGAGCAGTACTTC.

This clone has only a few counts. The chain joins TRBV7-2 to TRBJ1-1; D unclear. Trimming took off 5 bases at V and 4 bases at J, with 11 bases between the two ends. The CDR3 totals 13 residues. CDR1 and CDR2 from the germline V gene are SGHTA and FQGNSA. The CDR3 coding sequence is TGTGCCAGCAGCCCCCACTTGTCCACTGAAGCTTTCTTT. Amino acid sequence: CASSPHLSTEAFF.

The CDR3 loop is CASSLGIQETQYF. The CDR3 region has the DNA TGTGCCAGCAGTCTCGGGATCCAAGAGACCCAGTACTTC. The rearrangement uses TRBV12-3 or TRBV12-4 and TRBJ2-5; D is possibly TRBD2 (5 bases). Trimming removed 5 bases from V and 1 base from J, with 8 bases in between. The CDR3 is 13 amino acids.

The chain has TRBV7-9 and TRBJ2-1; 8 positions match TRBD2. The CDR3 covers 15 residues. Germline V gives CDR1 SEHNR, CDR2 FQNEAQ (reference sequence). The V segment lost 5 bases and the J segment 2 bases; nucleotides outside the gene matches: 5. The CDR3 reads CASSGAGGTYNEQFF. CDR3 nucleotide sequence: TGTGCCAGCAGCGGCGCGGGGGGAACCTACAATGAGCAGTTCTTC.

This clone was detected once. The V gene is TRBV12-3 or TRBV12-4, the J gene TRBJ1-1; 7 bases fit TRBD1. V was clipped by 3 bases and J by 11 bases; unmatched bases: 6. The CDR3 has 12 residues. The CDR3, as DNA: TGTGCCAGCAGTTTTAGAGGGGGCGATGCTTTCTTT. Amino acid sequence: CASSFRGGDAFF.

A few counts support this clone. The gene calls are TRBV5-1 and TRBJ2-1, with 16 bases lining up with TRBD2. CDR3 length: 16 amino acids. The J segment lost 10 bases and the V segment lost 4 bases, leaving 8 bases of the junction unmatched. Germline CDR1 and CDR2: SGHRS and YFSETQ. The CDR3 region is CASSQGLAGGPREQFF. DNA for the CDR3: TGCGCCAGCAGCCAGGGACTAGCGGGGGGGCCTCGGGAGCAGTTCTTC.

The chain couples TRBV4-3 to TRBJ1-2, with D possibly TRBD1 on 6 matching bases. CDR3 length equals 16 residues. Looked up from germline, CDR1 is LGHNA and CDR2 is YSLEER. The V gene lost 0 bases and the J gene lost 3 bases, with 14 bases spanning the gap. CDR3 nucleotides: TGCGCCAGCAGCCAAGACGTAACAGGGCTATACTATGGCTACACCTTC. It translates to CASSQDVTGLYYGYTF.

The chain is built from TRBV2 and TRBJ1-2, with 8 nucleotides matching TRBD1. Germline V gives CDR1 SNHLY, CDR2 FYNNEI. CDR3 length: 13 residues. V was pared by 4 bases and J by 8 bases, with 6 bases of the junction left unmatched. The CDR3 DNA reads as TGTGCCAGCAGTGTACAGGGGGATAGAGGCTACACCTTC. Translating gives CASSVQGDRGYTF.

The rearrangement links TRBV15 to TRBJ1-1, with unresolved D. This CDR3 is 12 amino acids long. Looked up from germline, CDR1 is LNHNV and CDR2 is YYDKDF (reference sequence). Trimming shortened V by 5 bases and J by 2 bases, and 6 bases separated the two germline ends. CDR3: CATSAGNTEAFF. CDR3 bases: TGTGCCACCAGCGCGGGAAACACTGAAGCTTTCTTT.

The V gene is TRBV2, the J gene TRBJ2-3, with a weak D call TRBD2 (6 bases). In germline, CDR1 is SNHLY, CDR2 FYNNEI. V lost 1 base and J 4 bases, leaving 15 bases between the germline ends. This CDR3 comprises 16 residues. CDR3 DNA sequence: TGTGCCAGCAGTGAAGTGGGCGGCGGGGAAGCAGATACGCAGTATTTT. Its protein product is CASSEVGGGEADTQYF. The full variable domain, with the rest looked up from reference TRBV2 and TRBJ2-3, is EPEVTQTPSHQVTQMGQEVILRCVPISNHLYFYWYRQILGQKVEFLVSFYNNEISEKSEIFDDQFSVERPDGSNFTLKIRSTKLEDSAMYFCASSEVGGGEADTQYFGPGTRLTVL.

The chain carries TRBV30 and TRBJ1-5, with a possible D match to TRBD1 (5 bases). The CDR3 has 15 amino acids. From germline, CDR1 is GTSNPN and CDR2 SVGIG (reference sequence). V was pared by 3 bases and J by 8 bases, with 20 bases between. The DNA for the CDR3 is TGTGCCTGGAGCGCACCCGCGGGGGGTATGGAGCCCCAGCATTTT. Protein sequence: CAWSAPAGGMEPQHF.

The CDR3 coding sequence is TGCGCCAGCAGCTCACGAGGGGGACAGGCCTTCTCTGAAGCTTTCTTT. Encoded protein: CASSSRGGQAFSEAFF. The genes are TRBV5-1 and TRBJ1-1; TRBD1 agrees at 8 bases. Germline CDR1 and CDR2: SGHRS and YFSETQ. J gave up 6 bases and V 3 bases, and 13 bases lay outside the gene matches. The length of the CDR3 is 16 residues.